This T cell receptor beta chain was captured in a study of blood T cells in healthy people across ages. Study-wide points: Reliance upon unsorted PBMCs precluded definitive naive versus antigen-experienced comparison. Higher diversity, along with more naive CD4+ cells, distinguished long-lived donors from aged donors.

A J-beta primer mix and a sample-barcoded 5' primer were used in a second PCR of about 7 to 12 cycles. TCRdb re-analysed the 5' RACE reads in MiXCR, keeping a single row per CDR3 protein. The table shows 890,000 or so distinct CDR3 sequences, with 55% to 65% occurring only once. This CDR3 comprises 16 residues. The V end was cut by 1 base, the J end by 1 base, with 12 bases between. As for this clonotype: Its antigen is as yet unknown.

The receptor comes from a man aged 30-40 years in good health. The source material was blood. The chain joins TRBV12-3 or TRBV12-4 to TRBJ2-3, with D unresolved. The CDR3 sequence: CASSLDTTLGTDTQYF. The CDR3 DNA reads as TGTGCCAGCAGTTTAGACACTACGTTGGGCACAGATACGCAGTATTTT.